The clone carrying this TCR beta chain showed up just once. Antigen specificity is unknown. Only in-frame clones appear in the TCRdb table, and some are missing; sequencing was by immunoSEQ multiplex PCR. The sample holds 100,000 to 150,000 clones, 92% seen once. This specimen comes from a study of T cell responses to AZD1222 COVID-19 vaccine. General study findings and limits: At baseline, just 6 or 7 AZD1222 recipients tested seropositive.

From germline, CDR1 is SGHRS and CDR2 YFSETQ. The V segment lost 4 bases and the J segment 7 bases; nucleotides outside the gene matches: 6. There are 13 residues in the CDR3. The TCR was taken from an adult in good health. The input for sequencing was peripheral blood, taken on day 0 of AZD1222 vaccination. This chain connects TRBV5-1 to TRBJ1-1; 8 bases fit TRBD1. In nucleotides, the CDR3 is TGCGCCAGCAGCCTCGGACAGGGAGTTGAAGCTTTCTTT. Translated, it gives CASSLGQGVEAFF. Combining the CDR3 with reference TRBV5-1 and TRBJ1-1 gives the whole variable domain KAGVTQTPRYLIKTRGQQVTLSCSPISGHRSVSWYQQTPGQGLQFLFEYFSETQRNKGNFPGRFSGRQFSNSRSEMNVSTLELGDSALYLCASSLGQGVEAFFGQGTRLTVV.